The entry that follows covers one T cell receptor beta chain sequence. Its specificity is unknown. The record originates from a study of Ad26.COV2.S vaccination and SARS-CoV-2 variants. Study overall: The authors gave Ad26.COV2.S intramuscularly, either once or twice 56 days apart.

Repertoires were generated with immunoSEQ multiplex PCR, while TCRdb's copy carries only in-frame clones and drops some. The sample contains approximately 400,000 clones, 70% to 90% of which appear only once. Study-wide results and limits: Vaccinated individuals (as opposed to placebo recipients) had higher spike-specific TCR breadth.

Trimming removed 2 bases at V and 2 bases at J, with 11 bases between. This CDR3 is 15 amino acids long. Germline CDR1 reads LGHDT; CDR2 reads YNNKEL (reference sequence). The treatment: 15 to 20 received Ad26.COV2.S at low or high dose, single or two shots; roughly 5 received placebo; per-sample allocation not given. On day 63 after the first injection, vaccine and placebo recipients gave samples. The sample came from a Boston adult aged 18-55 years. The input for sequencing was peripheral blood, taken in a trial of Ad26.COV2.S vaccine versus placebo. The receptor's source is a person between 18 and 59 years old who received the Ad26.COV2.S COVID-19 vaccine or a placebo. The chain couples TRBV3-1 (or the pseudogene TRBV3-2) to TRBJ2-3; a weak D match, TRBD1 (6 bases). The CDR3 DNA follows: TGTGCCAGCAGCCAAATGGGACAAGACACAGATACGCAGTATTTT. Translation: CASSQMGQDTDTQYF.